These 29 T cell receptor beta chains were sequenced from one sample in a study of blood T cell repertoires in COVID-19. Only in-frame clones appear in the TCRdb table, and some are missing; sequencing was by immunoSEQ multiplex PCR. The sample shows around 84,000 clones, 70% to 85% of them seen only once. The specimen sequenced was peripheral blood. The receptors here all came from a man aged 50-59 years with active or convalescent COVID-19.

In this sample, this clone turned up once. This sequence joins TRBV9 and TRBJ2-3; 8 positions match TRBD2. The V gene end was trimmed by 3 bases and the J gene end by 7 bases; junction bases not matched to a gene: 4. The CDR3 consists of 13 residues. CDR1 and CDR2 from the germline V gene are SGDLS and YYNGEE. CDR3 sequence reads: CASSAAGVNTQYF. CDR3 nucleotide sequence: TGTGCCAGCAGCGCAGCGGGGGTAAATACGCAGTATTTT. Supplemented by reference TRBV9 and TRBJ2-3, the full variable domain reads DSGVTQTPKHLITATGQRVTLRCSPRSGDLSVYWYQQSLDQGLQFLIQYYNGEERAKGNILERFSAQQFPDLHSELNLSSLELGDSALYFCASSAAGVNTQYFGPGTRLTVL.

CDR3 in amino acids: CASSFRGTGRSEAFF. DNA for the CDR3: TGTGCCAGCAGTTTCCGCGGGACAGGGAGGTCTGAAGCTTTCTTT. V usage is TRBV13 and J usage is TRBJ1-1; 9 bases are a match to TRBD1. CDR1 is PRHDT, CDR2 FYEKMQ, per germline (reference sequence). The CDR3 is 15 amino acids. V shed 6 bases, J shed 6 bases, and the junction held 11 bases outside the gene matches.

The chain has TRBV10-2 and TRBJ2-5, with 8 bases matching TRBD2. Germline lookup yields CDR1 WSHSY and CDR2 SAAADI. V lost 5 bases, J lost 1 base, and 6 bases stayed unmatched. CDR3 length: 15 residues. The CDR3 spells CASSRALAAQETQYF. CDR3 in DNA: TGCGCCAGCAGTAGGGCACTAGCGGCCCAAGAGACCCAGTACTTC.

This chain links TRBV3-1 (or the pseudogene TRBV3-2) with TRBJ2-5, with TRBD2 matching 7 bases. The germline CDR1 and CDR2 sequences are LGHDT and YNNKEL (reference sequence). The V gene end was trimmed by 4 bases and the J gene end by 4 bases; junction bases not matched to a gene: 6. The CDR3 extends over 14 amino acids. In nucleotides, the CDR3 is TGTGCCAGCAGCCGGGGGGGGTCTGCAGAGACCCAGTACTTC. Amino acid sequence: CASSRGGSAETQYF.

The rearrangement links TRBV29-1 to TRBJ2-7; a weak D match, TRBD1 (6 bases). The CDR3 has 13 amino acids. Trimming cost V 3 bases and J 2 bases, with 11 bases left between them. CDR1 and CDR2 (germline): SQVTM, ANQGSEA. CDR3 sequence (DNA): TGCAGCGTTGAGGGAGACAGGACCTACGAGCAGTACTTC. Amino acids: CSVEGDRTYEQYF.

CDR3 bases: TGTGCCAGCAGCCAAGATTGGGGGCGGAGTGAGACCCAGTACTTC. Protein sequence: CASSQDWGRSETQYF. The gene calls are TRBV14 and TRBJ2-5, with D maybe TRBD1 (6 bases). This CDR3 is built from 15 residues. Germline values: CDR1 SGHDN, CDR2 FVKESK. The V and J ends lost 0 bases and 5 bases respectively, with 13 bases between them.

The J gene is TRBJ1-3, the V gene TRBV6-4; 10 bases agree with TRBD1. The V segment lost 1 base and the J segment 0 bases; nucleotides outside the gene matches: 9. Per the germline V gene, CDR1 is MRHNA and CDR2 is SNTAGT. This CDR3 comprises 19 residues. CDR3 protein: CASSDYPGQGQFSGNTIYF. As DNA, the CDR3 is TGTGCCAGCAGTGACTATCCGGGACAGGGGCAATTCTCTGGAAACACCATATATTTT.

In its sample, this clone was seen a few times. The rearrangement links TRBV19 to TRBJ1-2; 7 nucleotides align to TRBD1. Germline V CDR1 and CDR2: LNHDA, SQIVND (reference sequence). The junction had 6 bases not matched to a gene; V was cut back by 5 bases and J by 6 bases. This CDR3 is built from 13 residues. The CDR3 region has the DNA TGTGCCAGTAGTCCTGACAGGGTCGATGGCTACACCTTC. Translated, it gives CASSPDRVDGYTF.

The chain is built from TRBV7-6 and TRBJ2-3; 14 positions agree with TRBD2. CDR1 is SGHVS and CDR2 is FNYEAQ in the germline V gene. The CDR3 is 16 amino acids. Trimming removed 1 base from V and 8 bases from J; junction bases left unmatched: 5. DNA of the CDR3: TGTGCCAGCAGCTTAGTCGGGACTAGCGGGGGAGGTACGCAGTATTTT. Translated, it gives CASSLVGTSGGGTQYF.

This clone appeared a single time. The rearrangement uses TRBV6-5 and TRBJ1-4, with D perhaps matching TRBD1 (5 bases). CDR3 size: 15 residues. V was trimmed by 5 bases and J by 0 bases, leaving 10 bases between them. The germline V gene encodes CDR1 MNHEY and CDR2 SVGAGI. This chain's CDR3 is CASSPRVATNEKLFF. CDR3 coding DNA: TGTGCCAGCAGTCCCAGGGTTGCAACTAATGAAAAACTGTTTTTT.

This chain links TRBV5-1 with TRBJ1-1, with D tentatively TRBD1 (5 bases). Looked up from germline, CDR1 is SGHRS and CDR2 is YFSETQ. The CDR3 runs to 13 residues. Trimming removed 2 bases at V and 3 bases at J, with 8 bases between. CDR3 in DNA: TGCGCCAGCAGCTTTTCAGGGTACACTGAAGCTTTCTTT. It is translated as CASSFSGYTEAFF.

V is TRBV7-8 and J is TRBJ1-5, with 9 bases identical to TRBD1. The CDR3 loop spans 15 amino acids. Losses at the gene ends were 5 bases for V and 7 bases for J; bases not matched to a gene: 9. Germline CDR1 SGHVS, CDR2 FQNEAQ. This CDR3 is CASSPGTGKGQPQHF. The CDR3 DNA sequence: TGTGCCAGCAGCCCCGGGACAGGGAAAGGCCAGCCCCAGCATTTT.

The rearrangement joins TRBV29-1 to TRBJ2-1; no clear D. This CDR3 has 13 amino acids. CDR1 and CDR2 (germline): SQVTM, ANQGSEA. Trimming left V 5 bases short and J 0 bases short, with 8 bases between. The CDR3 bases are TGCAGCGTTCGCCCCAGCTCCTACAATGAGCAGTTCTTC. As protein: CSVRPSSYNEQFF.

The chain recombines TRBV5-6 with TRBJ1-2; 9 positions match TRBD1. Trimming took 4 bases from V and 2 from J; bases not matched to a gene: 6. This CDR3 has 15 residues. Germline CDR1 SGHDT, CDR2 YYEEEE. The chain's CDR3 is CASSPTGTGNYGYTF. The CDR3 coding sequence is TGTGCCAGCAGCCCGACCGGGACAGGGAACTATGGCTACACCTTC.

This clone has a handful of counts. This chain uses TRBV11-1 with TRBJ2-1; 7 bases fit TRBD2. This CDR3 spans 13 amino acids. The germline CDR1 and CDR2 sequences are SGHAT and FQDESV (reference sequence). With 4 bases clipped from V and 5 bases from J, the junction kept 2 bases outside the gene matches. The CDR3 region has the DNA TGTGCCAGCAGCTCCGGGACTAACAATGAGCAGTTCTTC. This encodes CASSSGTNNEQFF.

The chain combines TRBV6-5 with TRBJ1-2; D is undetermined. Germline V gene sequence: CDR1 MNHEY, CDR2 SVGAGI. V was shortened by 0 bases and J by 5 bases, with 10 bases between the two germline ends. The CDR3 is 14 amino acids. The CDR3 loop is CASSYSGEGYGYTF. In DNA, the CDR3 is TGTGCCAGCAGTTACTCCGGGGAAGGGTATGGCTACACCTTC.

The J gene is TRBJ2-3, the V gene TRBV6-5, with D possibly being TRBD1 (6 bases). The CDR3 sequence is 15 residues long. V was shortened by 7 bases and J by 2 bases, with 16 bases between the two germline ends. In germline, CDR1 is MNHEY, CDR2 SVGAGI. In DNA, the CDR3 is TGTGCCAGCACTCGACAGGCCCTACTCACAGATACGCAGTATTTT. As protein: CASTRQALLTDTQYF.

The chain's CDR3 is CSVAGVLADTQYF. DNA for the CDR3: TGCAGCGTTGCAGGGGTCTTGGCGGATACGCAGTATTTT. The V and J genes are TRBV29-1 and TRBJ2-3, with D perhaps matching TRBD1 (6 bases). Trimming took off 4 bases at V and 6 bases at J, with 14 bases between the two ends. There are 13 residues in the CDR3. Germline V lookup: CDR1 SQVTM, CDR2 ANQGSEA.

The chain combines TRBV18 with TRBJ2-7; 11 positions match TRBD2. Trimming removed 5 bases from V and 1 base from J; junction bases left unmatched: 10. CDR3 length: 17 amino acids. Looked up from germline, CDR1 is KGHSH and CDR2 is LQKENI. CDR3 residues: CASSKLAGGLLSYEQYF. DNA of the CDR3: TGTGCCAGCTCAAAGCTAGCGGGGGGCCTCCTTTCCTACGAGCAGTACTTC.

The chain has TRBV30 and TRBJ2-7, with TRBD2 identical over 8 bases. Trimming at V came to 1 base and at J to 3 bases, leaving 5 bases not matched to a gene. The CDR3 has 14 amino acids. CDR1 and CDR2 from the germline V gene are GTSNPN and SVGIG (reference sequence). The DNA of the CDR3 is TGTGCCTGGAGTGAGGGACTAGGAGTCTACGAGCAGTACTTC. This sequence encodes CAWSEGLGVYEQYF.

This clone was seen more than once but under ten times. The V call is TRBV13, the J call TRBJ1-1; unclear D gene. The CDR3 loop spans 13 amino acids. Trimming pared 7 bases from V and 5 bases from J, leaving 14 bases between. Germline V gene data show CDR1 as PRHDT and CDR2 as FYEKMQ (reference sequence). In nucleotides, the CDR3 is TGTGCCAGCATAAGGGCTGGAGGTACTGAAGCTTTCTTT. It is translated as CASIRAGGTEAFF. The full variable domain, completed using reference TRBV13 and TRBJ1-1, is AAGVIQSPRHLIKEKRETATLKCYPIPRHDTVYWYQQGPGQDPQFLISFYEKMQSDKGSIPDRFSAQQFSDYHSELNMSSLELGDSALYFCASIRAGGTEAFFGQGTRLTVV.

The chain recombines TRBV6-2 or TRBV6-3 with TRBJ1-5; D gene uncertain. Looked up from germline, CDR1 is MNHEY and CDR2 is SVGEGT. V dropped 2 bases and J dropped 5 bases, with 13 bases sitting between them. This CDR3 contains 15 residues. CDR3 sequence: CASSYEWNGYQPQHF. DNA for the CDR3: TGTGCCAGCAGTTACGAATGGAACGGGTATCAGCCCCAGCATTTT.

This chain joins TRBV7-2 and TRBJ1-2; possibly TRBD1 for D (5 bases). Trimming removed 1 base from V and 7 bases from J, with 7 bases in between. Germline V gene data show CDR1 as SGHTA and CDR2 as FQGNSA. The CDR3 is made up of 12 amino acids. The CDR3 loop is CASSLVRGGYTF. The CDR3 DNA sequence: TGTGCCAGCAGCTTAGTTAGGGGTGGCTACACCTTC.

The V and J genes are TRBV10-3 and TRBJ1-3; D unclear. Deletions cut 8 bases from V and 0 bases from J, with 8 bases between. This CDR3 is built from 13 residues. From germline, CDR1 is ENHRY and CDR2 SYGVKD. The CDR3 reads CAIFQSSGNTIYF. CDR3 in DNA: TGTGCCATCTTCCAGTCCTCTGGAAACACCATATATTTT.

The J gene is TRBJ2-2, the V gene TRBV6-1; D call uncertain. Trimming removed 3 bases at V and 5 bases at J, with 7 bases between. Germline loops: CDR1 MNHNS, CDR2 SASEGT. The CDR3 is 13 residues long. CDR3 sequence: CASSDPGTGELFF. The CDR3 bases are TGTGCCAGCAGTGATCCGGGTACCGGGGAGCTGTTTTTT.

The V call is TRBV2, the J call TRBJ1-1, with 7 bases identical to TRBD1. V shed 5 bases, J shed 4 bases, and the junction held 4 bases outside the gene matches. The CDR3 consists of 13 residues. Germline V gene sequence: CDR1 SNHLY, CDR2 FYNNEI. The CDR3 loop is CASSLQGSTEAFF. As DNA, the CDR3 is TGTGCCAGCAGTTTACAGGGGAGCACTGAAGCTTTCTTT.

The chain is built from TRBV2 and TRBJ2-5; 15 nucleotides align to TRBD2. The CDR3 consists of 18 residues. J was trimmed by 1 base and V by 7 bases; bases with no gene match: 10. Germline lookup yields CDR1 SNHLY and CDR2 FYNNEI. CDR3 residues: CASTLWGTSGGSQETQYF. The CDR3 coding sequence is TGTGCCAGCACCCTTTGGGGGACTAGCGGGGGGTCCCAAGAGACCCAGTACTTC.

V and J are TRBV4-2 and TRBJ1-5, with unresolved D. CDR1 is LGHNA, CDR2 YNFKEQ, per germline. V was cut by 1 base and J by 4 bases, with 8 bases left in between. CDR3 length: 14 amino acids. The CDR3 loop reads CASSQGTVNQPQHF. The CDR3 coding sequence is TGTGCCAGCAGCCAAGGTACGGTTAATCAGCCCCAGCATTTT.

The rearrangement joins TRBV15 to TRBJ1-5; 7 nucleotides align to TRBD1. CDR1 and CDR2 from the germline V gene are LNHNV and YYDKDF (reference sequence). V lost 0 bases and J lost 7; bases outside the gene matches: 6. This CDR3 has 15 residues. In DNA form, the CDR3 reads TGTGCCACCAGCAGAGATCGGGCAGGGGGACAGCCCCAGCATTTT. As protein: CATSRDRAGGQPQHF.